This T cell receptor beta chain emerged from a study of T cells after posttransplantation cyclophosphamide. Study findings and constraints: Later post-transplant blood repertoires were often dominated by donor CD8+ memory clones.

This clone was recorded once. The antigen remains undetermined. Trimming shortened V by 1 base and J by 5 bases, and 8 bases separated the two germline ends. Germline-derived CDR1 and CDR2 are MGHRA and YSYEKL. The CDR3 contains 14 residues. The related graft donor's blood sample was taken on the day of bone marrow donation. Using immunoSEQ multiplex PCR, the repertoire was profiled, and TCRdb retains in-frame clones only, with some absent. The table shows tens of thousands of clones, with under 95% occurring only once. The TCR comes from a woman younger than 45 in good health and a related stem cell transplant donor. The sample consisted of PBMCs. V is TRBV4-1 and J is TRBJ2-2; TRBD2 might be the D (6 bases). CDR3 protein: CASSQVGSTGELFF. CDR3 in DNA: TGCGCCAGCAGCCAAGTCGGGAGTACCGGGGAGCTGTTTTTT.